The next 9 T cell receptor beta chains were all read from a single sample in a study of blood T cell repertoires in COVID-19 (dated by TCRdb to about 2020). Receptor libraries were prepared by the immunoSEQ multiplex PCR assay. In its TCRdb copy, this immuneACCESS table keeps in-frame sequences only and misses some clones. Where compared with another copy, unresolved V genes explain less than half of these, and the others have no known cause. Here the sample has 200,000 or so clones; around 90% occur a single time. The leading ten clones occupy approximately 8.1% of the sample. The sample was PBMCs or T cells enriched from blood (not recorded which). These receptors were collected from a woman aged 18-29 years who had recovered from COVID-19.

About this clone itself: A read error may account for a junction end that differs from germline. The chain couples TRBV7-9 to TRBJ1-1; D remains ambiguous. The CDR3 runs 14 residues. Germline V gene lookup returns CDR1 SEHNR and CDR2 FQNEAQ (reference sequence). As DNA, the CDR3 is TGTGCCAGCAGCGATACCCGGGTTACCCACCTACCCTCTTTT. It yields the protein CASSDTRVTHLPSF.

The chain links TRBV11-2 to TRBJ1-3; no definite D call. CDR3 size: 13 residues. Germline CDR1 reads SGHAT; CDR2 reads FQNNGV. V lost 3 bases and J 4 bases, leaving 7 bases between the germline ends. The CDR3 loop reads CASSLWAGNTIYF. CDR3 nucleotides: TGTGCCAGCAGCTTGTGGGCAGGAAACACCATATATTTT. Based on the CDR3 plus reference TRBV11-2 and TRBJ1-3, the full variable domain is EAGVAQSPRYKIIEKRQSVAFWCNPISGHATLYWYQQILGQGPKLLIQFQNNGVVDDSQLPKDRFSAERLKGVDSTLKIQPAKLEDSAVYLCASSLWAGNTIYFGEGSWLTVV.

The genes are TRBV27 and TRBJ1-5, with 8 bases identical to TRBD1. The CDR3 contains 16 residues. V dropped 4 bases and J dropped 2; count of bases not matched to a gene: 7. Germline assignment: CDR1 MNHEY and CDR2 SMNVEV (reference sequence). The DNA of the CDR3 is TGTGCCAGCAGTTCATACGGGACAGGCCGCAATCAGCCCCAGCATTTT. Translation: CASSSYGTGRNQPQHF.

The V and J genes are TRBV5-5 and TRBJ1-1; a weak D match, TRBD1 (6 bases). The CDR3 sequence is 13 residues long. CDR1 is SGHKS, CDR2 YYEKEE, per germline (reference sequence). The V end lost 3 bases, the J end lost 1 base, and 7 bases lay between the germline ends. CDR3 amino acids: CASSWTANTEAFF. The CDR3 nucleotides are TGTGCCAGCAGCTGGACAGCGAACACTGAAGCTTTCTTT.

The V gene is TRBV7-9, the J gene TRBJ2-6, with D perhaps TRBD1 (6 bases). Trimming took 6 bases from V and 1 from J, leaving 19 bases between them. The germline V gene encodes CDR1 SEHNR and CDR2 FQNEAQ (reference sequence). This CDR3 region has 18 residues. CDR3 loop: CASSRDMWATSGANVLTF. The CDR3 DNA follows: TGTGCCAGCAGTCGGGACATGTGGGCTACATCTGGGGCCAACGTCCTGACTTTC.

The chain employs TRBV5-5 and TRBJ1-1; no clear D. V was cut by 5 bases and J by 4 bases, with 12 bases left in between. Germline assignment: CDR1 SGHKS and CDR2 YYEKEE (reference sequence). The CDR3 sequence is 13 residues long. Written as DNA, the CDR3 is TGTGCCAGCAGTTATACTGATGGCACTGAAGCTTTCTTT. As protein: CASSYTDGTEAFF. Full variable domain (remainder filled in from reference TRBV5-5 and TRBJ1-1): DAGVTQSPTHLIKTRGQQVTLRCSPISGHKSVSWYQQVLGQGPQFIFQYYEKEERGRGNFPDRFSARQFPNYSSELNVNALLLGDSALYLCASSYTDGTEAFFGQGTRLTVV.

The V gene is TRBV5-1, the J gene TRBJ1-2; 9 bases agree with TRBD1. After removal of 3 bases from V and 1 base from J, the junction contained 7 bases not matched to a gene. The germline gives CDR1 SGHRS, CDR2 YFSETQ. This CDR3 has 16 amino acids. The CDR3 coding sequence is TGCGCCAGCAGCTGGTCCGGGACAGGGATTAACTATGGCTACACCTTC. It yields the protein CASSWSGTGINYGYTF.

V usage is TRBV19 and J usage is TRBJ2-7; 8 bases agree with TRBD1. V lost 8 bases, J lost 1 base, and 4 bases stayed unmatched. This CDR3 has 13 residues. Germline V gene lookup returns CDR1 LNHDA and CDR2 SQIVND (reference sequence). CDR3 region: CASSRTGSYEQYF. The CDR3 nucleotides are TGTGCCAGTTCCAGGACAGGGTCCTACGAGCAGTACTTC.

In DNA form, the CDR3 reads TGCGCCAGCAGCAATACCTGGACAGGAGACTATAATTCACCCCTCCACTTT. Translation: CASSNTWTGDYNSPLHF. The chain links TRBV5-1 to TRBJ1-6; 7 bases match TRBD1. V lost 4 bases to trimming and J lost 3 bases; unmatched junction nucleotides: 10. The CDR3 sequence is 17 residues long. Germline CDR1 is SGHRS and CDR2 is YFSETQ.